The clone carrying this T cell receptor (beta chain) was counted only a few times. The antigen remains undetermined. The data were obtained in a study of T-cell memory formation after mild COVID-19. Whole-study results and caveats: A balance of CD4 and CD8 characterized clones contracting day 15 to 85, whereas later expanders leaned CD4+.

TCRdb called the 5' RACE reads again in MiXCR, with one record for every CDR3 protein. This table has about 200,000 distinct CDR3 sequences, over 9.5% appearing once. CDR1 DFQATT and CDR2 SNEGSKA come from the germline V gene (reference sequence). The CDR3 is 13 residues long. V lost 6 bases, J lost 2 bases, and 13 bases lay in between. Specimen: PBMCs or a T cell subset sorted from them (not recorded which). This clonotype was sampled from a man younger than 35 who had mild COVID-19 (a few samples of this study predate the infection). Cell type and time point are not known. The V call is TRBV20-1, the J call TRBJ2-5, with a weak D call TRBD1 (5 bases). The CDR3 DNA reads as TGCAGTGCCTTCACCGACAGTCAAGAGACCCAGTACTTC. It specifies CSAFTDSQETQYF.